The present TCR beta chain was sequenced within a study of Graves' ophthalmopathy and Graves' hyperthyroidism. Study-wide results and caveats: The 13-signature model separated ophthalmopathy from stable hyperthyroidism at approximately 91% sensitivity and nearly 83% specificity.

Germline V lookup: CDR1 PRHDT, CDR2 FYEKMQ (reference sequence). CDR3 length equals 19 residues. V shed 5 bases, J shed 0 bases, and the junction held 17 bases outside the gene matches. Diagnostic conclusions were grounded in clinical symptoms, serum thyroxine, TRAb, thyroid ultrasound and orbital computed tomography. About this clonotype itself: What it recognizes is unknown. This may stem from a read error, because a much larger clone lies one nucleotide away.

The authors amplified TCR beta CDR3 regions from RNA transcripts. The workflow started with a first-round RT-PCR run with HTBI primers and then moved on to a second-round multiplex PCR. Via MiXCR, TCRdb re-called the multiplex PCR reads, giving one row per CDR3 protein. This table holds under 350,000 distinct CDR3 sequences, roughly 16% found once. Sample: peripheral blood. This sequence originates from an adult man with Graves' ophthalmopathy. The chain carries TRBV13 and TRBJ2-7, with 9 bases fitting TRBD1. The CDR3 reads CASSPSGTGHKRCSYEQYF. The CDR3 DNA sequence: TGTGCCAGCAGCCCCTCCGGGACAGGGCACAAGAGATGCTCCTACGAGCAGTACTTC.